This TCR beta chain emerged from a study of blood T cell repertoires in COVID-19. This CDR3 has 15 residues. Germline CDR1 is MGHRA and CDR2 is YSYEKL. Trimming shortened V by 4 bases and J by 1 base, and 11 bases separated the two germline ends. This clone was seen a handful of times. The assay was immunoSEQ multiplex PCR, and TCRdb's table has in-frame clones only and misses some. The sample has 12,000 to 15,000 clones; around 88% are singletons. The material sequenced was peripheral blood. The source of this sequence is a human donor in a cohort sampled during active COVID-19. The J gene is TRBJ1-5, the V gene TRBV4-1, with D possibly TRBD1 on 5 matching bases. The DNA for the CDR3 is TGCGCCAGCAGCCTCATGGGACTCAGCAATCAGCCCCAGCATTTT. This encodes CASSLMGLSNQPQHF.